This TCR beta chain was retrieved from a study of blood T cell repertoires in COVID-19. Looking at the study overall: The study drew acute and convalescent COVID-19 samples from the United States, Italy and Spain. In each case, the material was cDNA or gDNA derived from T cells, B-cell-depleted T cells, or PBMCs.

In the source study's methods: By means of reference gene primer amplification, nucleated cell counts were estimated. Sequenced by immunoSEQ multiplex PCR; TCRdb stores in-frame clones only, minus some. For V, J and clone size, that table is used; D and trimming come from the DNA. The sample records hundreds of thousands of clones, about 89% being singletons. The CDR3 sequence is 18 residues long. The germline gives CDR1 SGHTA, CDR2 FQGNSA. Trimming took off 1 base at V and 0 bases at J, with 16 bases between the two ends. Sequenced sample: peripheral blood. V usage is TRBV7-2 and J usage is TRBJ2-1, with D perhaps matching TRBD1 (5 bases). The TCR sequence derives from a man in his forties or fifties with acute or convalescent COVID-19. The CDR3 region is CASSLESAGHHSYNEQFF. CDR3 in DNA: TGTGCCAGCAGCTTAGAGTCCGCCGGACACCACTCCTACAATGAGCAGTTCTTC.